Listed below are T cell receptor beta chains from one sample, sequenced in a study of T cells in Graves' hyperthyroidism and ophthalmopathy. In TCRdb, the multiplex PCR reads were re-called with MiXCR into one record per CDR3 protein. The sample consists of about 570,000 distinct CDR3 sequences, 40% to 55% of them appearing once. The sequenced material came from peripheral blood or thyroid tissue (not recorded which). The receptors originated from an adult woman with Graves' disease, either hyperthyroidism or ophthalmopathy (not recorded which). Each CDR3 is given with its conserved first and last residue. D genes are given only for firm matches. Clone size is stated in some rows and not others, as once, few, many or a class when expanded.

V	size	J	D	CDR3	DNA
TRBV10-3	.	TRBJ1-6	.	CAISEGENSPLHF	TGTGCCATCAGTGAGGGAGAAAATTCACCCCTCCACTTT
TRBV29-1	.	TRBJ2-7	.	CSGADPPFYEQYF	TGCAGCGGGGCGGACCCCCCCTTCTACGAGCAGTACTTC
TRBV4-2	many	TRBJ2-7	.	CASSQDKSQEPYEKQYF	TGTGCCAGCAGCCAAGATAAGAGTCAGGAGCCGTACGAGAAGCAGTACTTC
TRBV25-1	few	TRBJ1-2	.	CASSAGLGPNYGYTF	TGTGCCAGCAGTGCTGGTCTGGGCCCGAACTATGGCTACACCTTC
TRBV7-6	.	TRBJ1-1	.	CASKAPTPNTEAFF	TGTGCCAGCAAGGCCCCAACACCGAACACTGAAGCTTTCTTT
TRBV7-9	.	TRBJ2-5	TRBD2	CASSFGRGAGETQYF	TGTGCCAGCAGCTTTGGGCGGGGGGCAGGAGAGACCCAGTACTTC
TRBV10-3	few	TRBJ1-1	.	CAISAVGSGTEAFF	TGTGCCATCAGTGCCGTGGGCTCGGGCACTGAAGCTTTCTTT
TRBV29-1	.	TRBJ1-2	TRBD1	CSAGDSLSYGYTF	TGCAGCGCTGGGGACAGCTTATCTTATGGCTACACCTTC
TRBV10-3	.	TRBJ2-5	TRBD1	CAISRTAGTGKETQYF	TGTGCCATCAGTCGAACGGCGGGGACAGGGAAAGAGACCCAGTACTTC
TRBV28	few	TRBJ1-5	TRBD1	CASRRQGNDQPQHF	TGTGCCAGCAGAAGACAGGGTAACGATCAGCCCCAGCATTTT
TRBV29-1	.	TRBJ1-4	.	CSAALLHVEKLFF	TGCAGCGCCGCGCTGCTCCATGTTGAAAAACTGTTTTTT
TRBV7-2	many	TRBJ1-1	.	CASSISGETEAFF	TGTGCCAGCAGCATCTCTGGGGAAACTGAAGCTTTCTTT
TRBV4-1	many	TRBJ2-5	.	CASSQEWETQYF	TGCGCCAGCAGCCAAGAGTGGGAGACCCAGTACTTC
TRBV29-1	many	TRBJ1-1	.	CSVKGPLNTEAFF	TGCAGCGTTAAGGGGCCGCTGAACACTGAAGCTTTCTTT
TRBV4-1	many	TRBJ2-7	TRBD2	CASSRPTSGSYEQYF	TGCGCCAGCAGCCGCCCGACTAGCGGCTCCTACGAGCAGTACTTC
TRBV7-8	many	TRBJ1-4	.	CASSLGVGDEKLFF	TGTGCCAGCAGCTTAGGCGTAGGGGACGAAAAACTGTTTTTT
TRBV7-2	many	TRBJ2-7	TRBD2	CASSLARAGARYEQYF	TGTGCCAGCAGCTTAGCGCGGGCGGGAGCGCGCTACGAGCAGTACTTC
TRBV30	.	TRBJ2-7	TRBD2	CAWSVTSGNYEQYF	TGTGCCTGGAGTGTAACTAGCGGTAACTACGAGCAGTACTTC
TRBV6-5	many	TRBJ1-1	.	CASSYGVGTEAFF	TGTGCCAGCAGTTACGGGGTTGGCACTGAAGCTTTCTTT
TRBV7-9	.	TRBJ2-7	.	CASRQDGYEQYF	TGTGCCAGCAGACAGGACGGTTACGAGCAGTACTTC
TRBV12-3/TRBV12-4	many	TRBJ1-1	.	CASSLKQGRRAFF	TGTGCCAGCAGTTTGAAACAGGGAAGGCGAGCTTTCTTT
TRBV7-9	.	TRBJ2-6	TRBD2	CASPGGASSGANVLTF	TGTGCCAGCCCGGGGGGAGCGAGCTCTGGGGCCAACGTCCTGACTTTC
TRBV9	many	TRBJ1-6	.	CASSVIYNSPLHF	TGTGCCAGCAGCGTAATTTATAATTCACCCCTCCACTTT
TRBV20-1	many	TRBJ1-5	TRBD1	CSASRTGKIQPQHF	TGCAGTGCTAGTAGGACAGGGAAGATCCAGCCCCAGCATTTT
TRBV28	.	TRBJ1-6	.	CASMRGGANSPLHF	TGTGCCAGCATGCGGGGGGGGGCTAATTCACCCCTCCACTTT
TRBV5-1	many	TRBJ1-1	TRBD1	CASSLQQGKTEAFF	TGCGCCAGCAGCCTCCAACAGGGGAAGACTGAAGCTTTCTTT
TRBV28	.	TRBJ1-5	.	CASINGAPWQPQHF	TGTGCCAGCATCAACGGGGCCCCATGGCAGCCCCAGCATTTT
TRBV29-1	.	TRBJ1-6	.	CSVIDRRGANESPPHF	TGCAGCGTTATCGACAGGAGAGGGGCCAACGAATCACCCCCCCACTTT
TRBV7-9	.	TRBJ1-4	.	CASSRDTNDKLFF	TGTGCCAGCAGCCGGGACACGAACGATAAACTGTTTTTT